The 5 T cell receptor beta chains below all came from one sample that was sequenced in a study of molecular identifiers for immune sequencing clone quantification. MiXCR was run by TCRdb on the PCR reads, yielding one entry per CDR3 protein. The sample lists 60,000 to 70,000 distinct CDR3 sequences; under 20% were seen once. What was sequenced was naive CD8+ T cells from blood, with Jurkat cell RNA spiked in. The subset was: FACS-sorted CD8+CD4-CCR7+CD45RA+ naive T cells. The receptors stem from a human donor in good health. Some libraries in this study had Jurkat cell RNA spiked in.

This clonotype occurred many times. The DNA for the CDR3 is TGTGCCAGCAGGAGGACAGGGCCGATGAACACTGAAGCTTTCTTT. Amino acids: CASRRTGPMNTEAFF. The rearrangement links TRBV7-9 to TRBJ1-1; 8 nucleotides align to TRBD1. The CDR3 length is 15 residues. Germline trimming cut 6 bases from V and 0 bases from J; bases unmatched to any gene: 6. The germline gives CDR1 SEHNR, CDR2 FQNEAQ (reference sequence).

This clonotype was found many times. V and J are TRBV13 and TRBJ2-3; 9 bases agree with TRBD2. Germline-derived CDR1 and CDR2 are PRHDT and FYEKMQ (reference sequence). The CDR3 extends over 16 amino acids. Trimming at V came to 4 bases and at J to 4 bases, leaving 9 bases not matched to a gene. The CDR3 reads CASSWGAGGPPDTQYF. The CDR3, as DNA: TGTGCCAGCAGCTGGGGCGCGGGAGGGCCCCCAGATACGCAGTATTTT.

V usage is TRBV11-2 and J usage is TRBJ2-3; D remains unclear. Trimming stripped 4 bases from V and 6 bases from J, with 20 bases between. Germline CDR1 reads SGHAT; CDR2 reads FQNNGV. The CDR3 runs to 16 residues. The CDR3 reads CASSSTQATQWDTQYF. CDR3 nucleotide sequence: TGTGCCAGCAGCTCCACCCAGGCTACCCAGTGGGATACGCAGTATTTT.

This clonotype was recorded at least ten times. This chain connects TRBV2 to TRBJ2-5; D unresolved. Trimming took 3 bases from V and 5 from J, leaving 13 bases between them. CDR3 length: 14 amino acids. CDR1 SNHLY and CDR2 FYNNEI come from the germline V gene. The CDR3 region is CASSDPRYTETQYF. CDR3 sequence (DNA): TGTGCCAGCAGTGACCCGAGGTACACGGAGACCCAGTACTTC.

Many counts were recorded for this clonotype. The rearrangement links TRBV4-3 to TRBJ2-1, with D hard to call. V was cut by 0 bases and J by 5 bases, with 11 bases left in between. Germline V gene sequence: CDR1 LGHNA, CDR2 YSLEER. The CDR3 totals 15 residues. The CDR3 protein is CASSQDIGSNNEQFF. For the CDR3, the DNA is TGCGCCAGCAGCCAAGATATCGGAAGCAACAATGAGCAGTTCTTC.